One and the same sample provided the 6 T cell receptor beta chains below, sequenced in a study of T cell responses to AZD1222 COVID-19 vaccine. Using immunoSEQ multiplex PCR, the repertoire was profiled, and TCRdb retains in-frame clones only, with some absent. This table holds 100,000 or so clones, around nine tenths found once. The sequenced sample was peripheral blood, obtained on day 0 of AZD1222 vaccination. The receptors here all came from an adult in good health.

This sequence joins TRBV6-1 and TRBJ1-1; the D gene is possibly TRBD1 (5 bases). From germline, CDR1 is MNHNS and CDR2 SASEGT. The CDR3 extends over 13 amino acids. V was clipped by 3 bases and J by 5 bases, with 10 bases between them. CDR3 DNA sequence: TGTGCCAGCAGTGAGCAGAGGGGAACTGAAGCTTTCTTT. This translates into CASSEQRGTEAFF.

The gene calls are TRBV30 and TRBJ1-3; D is uncertain. The CDR3 is 12 residues long. V was clipped by 5 bases and J by 6 bases, with 11 bases between them. Germline values: CDR1 GTSNPN, CDR2 SVGIG (reference sequence). The CDR3 region is CAWGPSPNTIYF. The DNA of the CDR3 is TGTGCCTGGGGGCCCTCTCCAAACACCATATATTTT.

The chain carries TRBV19 and TRBJ1-3; unclear D gene. CDR1 is LNHDA and CDR2 is SQIVND in the germline V gene (reference sequence). This CDR3 has 11 amino acids. V lost 11 bases and J 4 bases, leaving 9 bases between the germline ends. As DNA, the CDR3 is TGTGCCGGGAGAGGGGGAAACACCATATATTTT. Translation gives CAGRGGNTIYF.

The genes are TRBV7-2 and TRBJ2-7, with D possibly being TRBD1 (5 bases). This CDR3 region has 14 residues. Per the germline V gene, CDR1 is SGHTA and CDR2 is FQGNSA. Trimming cost V 1 base and J 0 bases, with 7 bases left between them. The CDR3: CASSLGTLSYEQYF. CDR3 sequence (DNA): TGTGCCAGCAGCTTAGGGACACTCTCCTACGAGCAGTACTTC.

As to this clone: A junction boundary mismatches the germline segment, possibly from a read error. The chain employs TRBV5-1 and TRBJ2-2; TRBD2 agrees at 10 bases. The CDR3 is made up of 21 amino acids. The germline gives CDR1 SGHRS, CDR2 YFSETQ. The chain's CDR3 is CASSPLWGLAGGQRDTGELFF. The CDR3 region has the DNA TGTGCCAGCAGCCCGCTCTGGGGTTTAGCGGGAGGCCAACGGGACACCGGGGAGCTGTTTTTT.

The V and J genes are TRBV19 and TRBJ1-2, with D possibly TRBD1 on 6 matching bases. The CDR3 is 13 amino acids. Germline V gives CDR1 LNHDA, CDR2 SQIVND (reference sequence). Trimming shortened V by 5 bases and J by 6 bases, and 13 bases separated the two germline ends. The CDR3 DNA follows: TGTGCCAGTAGTGGCCAGGGGAGGGATGGCTACACCTTC. Translation gives CASSGQGRDGYTF.